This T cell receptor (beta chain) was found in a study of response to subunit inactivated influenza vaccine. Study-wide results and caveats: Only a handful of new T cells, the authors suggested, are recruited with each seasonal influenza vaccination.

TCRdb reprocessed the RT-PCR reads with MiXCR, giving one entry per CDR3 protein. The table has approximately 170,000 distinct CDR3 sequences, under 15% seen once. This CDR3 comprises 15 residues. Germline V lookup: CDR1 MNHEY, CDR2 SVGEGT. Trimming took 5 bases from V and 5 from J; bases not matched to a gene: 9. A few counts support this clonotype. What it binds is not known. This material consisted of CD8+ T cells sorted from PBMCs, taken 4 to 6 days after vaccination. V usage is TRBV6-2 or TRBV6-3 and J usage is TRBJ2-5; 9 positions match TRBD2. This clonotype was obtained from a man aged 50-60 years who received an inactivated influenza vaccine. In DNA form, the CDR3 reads TGTGCCAGCAGTAGCGGGAGGCATCCCGGGGAGACCCAGTACTTC. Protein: CASSSGRHPGETQYF.